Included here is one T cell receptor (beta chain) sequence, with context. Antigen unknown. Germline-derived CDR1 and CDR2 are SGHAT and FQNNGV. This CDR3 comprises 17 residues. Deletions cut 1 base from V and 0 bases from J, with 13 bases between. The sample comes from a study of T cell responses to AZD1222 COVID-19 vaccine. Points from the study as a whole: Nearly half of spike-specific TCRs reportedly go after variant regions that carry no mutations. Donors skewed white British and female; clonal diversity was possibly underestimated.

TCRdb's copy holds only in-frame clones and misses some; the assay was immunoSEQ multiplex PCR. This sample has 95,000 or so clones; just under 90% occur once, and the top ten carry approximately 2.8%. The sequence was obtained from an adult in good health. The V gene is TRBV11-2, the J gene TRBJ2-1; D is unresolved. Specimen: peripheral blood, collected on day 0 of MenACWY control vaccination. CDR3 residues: CASSLGGSWFSYNEQFF. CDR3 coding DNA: TGTGCCAGCAGCTTAGGGGGTAGTTGGTTCTCCTACAATGAGCAGTTCTTC. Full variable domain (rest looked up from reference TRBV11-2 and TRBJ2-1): EAGVAQSPRYKIIEKRQSVAFWCNPISGHATLYWYQQILGQGPKLLIQFQNNGVVDDSQLPKDRFSAERLKGVDSTLKIQPAKLEDSAVYLCASSLGGSWFSYNEQFFGPGTRLTVL.